The source of this TCR beta chain is a study of T cell responses to AZD1222 COVID-19 vaccine. The table came from immunoSEQ multiplex PCR; TCRdb's copy has only in-frame clones and leaves some out. Of more than 60,000 clones listed, about nine tenths are singletons. Study-level points and caveats: Donors in the cohort were predominantly white British and more often female, and clonal diversity was possibly underestimated.

Trimming took off 0 bases at V and 0 bases at J, with 3 bases between the two ends. Germline CDR1 MNHEY, CDR2 SVGEGT. CDR3 length equals 15 residues. This clone was counted between two and nine times. Its target is not known. V usage is TRBV6-2 or TRBV6-3 and J usage is TRBJ2-6; D remains ambiguous. The specimen was peripheral blood, collected 28 days after the second AZD1222 dose. This TCR was sampled from an adult who received the AZD1222 COVID-19 vaccine. The CDR3 DNA reads TGTGCCAGCAGTTACTCGAGCTCTGGGGCCAACGTCCTGACTTTC. Amino acids: CASSYSSSGANVLTF.